This T cell receptor (beta chain) was sequenced during a study of blood T cell repertoires in COVID-19. About the study: Donors in the United States, Italy and Spain gave samples during acute or convalescent COVID-19. T cells, B-cell-depleted T cells, or PBMCs supplied cDNA or gDNA.

Per the study methods: Scientists estimated how many nucleated cells there were by amplifying reference gene primers. Data came from immunoSEQ multiplex PCR; TCRdb stores just in-frame clones and leaves some out. The DNA gave D and trimming, while V, J and clone size come from that table. This sample has approximately 280,000 clones; around 88% occur once, and the top ten carry roughly 1.9%. This clone appeared once. This TCR was recovered from a woman in her thirties who had recovered from COVID-19. The sample consisted of peripheral blood.

The chain's CDR3 is CASSAAGTGFGYTF. For the CDR3, the DNA is TGCGCCAGCAGCGCCGCCGGGACAGGGTTTGGCTACACCTTC. V usage is TRBV5-1 and J usage is TRBJ1-2; 9 nucleotides match TRBD1. CDR1 SGHRS and CDR2 YFSETQ come from the germline V gene. The CDR3 extends over 14 amino acids. The V segment lost 4 bases and the J segment 7 bases; nucleotides outside the gene matches: 8.